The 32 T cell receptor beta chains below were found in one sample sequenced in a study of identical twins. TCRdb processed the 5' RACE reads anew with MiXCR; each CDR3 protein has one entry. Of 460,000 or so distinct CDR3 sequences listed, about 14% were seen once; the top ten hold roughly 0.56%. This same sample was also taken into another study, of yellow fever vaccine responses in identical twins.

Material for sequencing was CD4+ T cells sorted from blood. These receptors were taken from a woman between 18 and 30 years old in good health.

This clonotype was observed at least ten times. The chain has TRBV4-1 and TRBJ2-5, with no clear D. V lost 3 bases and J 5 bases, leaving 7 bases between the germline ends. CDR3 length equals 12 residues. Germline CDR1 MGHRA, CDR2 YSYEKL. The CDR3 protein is CASSHPQETQYF. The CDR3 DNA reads TGCGCCAGCAGCCACCCCCAGGAGACCCAGTACTTC.

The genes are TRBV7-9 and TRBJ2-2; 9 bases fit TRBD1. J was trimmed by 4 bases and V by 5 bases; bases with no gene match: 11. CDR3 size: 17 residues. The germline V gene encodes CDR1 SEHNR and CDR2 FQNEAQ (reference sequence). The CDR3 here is CASSRGQGGVSTGELFF. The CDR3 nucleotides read TGTGCCAGCAGCCGGGGACAGGGAGGAGTAAGCACCGGGGAGCTGTTTTTT.

CDR3 DNA: TGTGCCAGCAGTGGATTCGCAGGGCAATCACCCCTCCACTTT. It is translated as CASSGFAGQSPLHF. V usage is TRBV6-4 and J usage is TRBJ1-6, with TRBD1 as a possible D gene (5 bases). The germline V and J ends were trimmed by 4 bases and 10 bases, with 14 bases remaining between them. CDR3 length: 14 amino acids. CDR1 and CDR2 (germline): MRHNA, SNTAGT.

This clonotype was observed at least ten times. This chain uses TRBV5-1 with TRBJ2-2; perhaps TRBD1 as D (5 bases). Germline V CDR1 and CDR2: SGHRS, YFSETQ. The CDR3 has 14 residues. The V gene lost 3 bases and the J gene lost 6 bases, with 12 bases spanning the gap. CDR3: CASSYRTPPGELFF. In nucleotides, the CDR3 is TGCGCCAGCAGCTATCGGACACCCCCCGGGGAGCTGTTTTTT.

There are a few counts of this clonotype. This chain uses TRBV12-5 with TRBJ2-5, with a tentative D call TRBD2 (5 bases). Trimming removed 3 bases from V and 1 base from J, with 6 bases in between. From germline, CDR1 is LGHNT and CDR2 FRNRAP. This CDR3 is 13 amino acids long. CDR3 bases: TGTGCTAGTGGTTTCGGGGTCCAAGAGACCCAGTACTTC. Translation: CASGFGVQETQYF.

Written as DNA, the CDR3 is TGTGCCAGCAGAATCGGGGCGTTAATATCCCCAGATACGCAGTATTTT. It specifies CASRIGALISPDTQYF. The chain recombines TRBV28 with TRBJ2-3; TRBD1 or TRBD2 may be the D gene (5 bases each). This CDR3 spans 16 amino acids. Germline-derived CDR1 and CDR2 are MDHEN and SYDVKM. Trimming shortened V by 6 bases and J by 4 bases, and 20 bases separated the two germline ends.

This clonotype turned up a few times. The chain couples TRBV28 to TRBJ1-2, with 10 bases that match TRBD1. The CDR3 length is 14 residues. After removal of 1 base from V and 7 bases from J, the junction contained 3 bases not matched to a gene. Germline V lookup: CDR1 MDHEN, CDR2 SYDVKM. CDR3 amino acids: CASSLSTGGTGYTF. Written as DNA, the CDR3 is TGTGCCAGCAGTTTATCGACAGGGGGCACTGGCTACACCTTC.

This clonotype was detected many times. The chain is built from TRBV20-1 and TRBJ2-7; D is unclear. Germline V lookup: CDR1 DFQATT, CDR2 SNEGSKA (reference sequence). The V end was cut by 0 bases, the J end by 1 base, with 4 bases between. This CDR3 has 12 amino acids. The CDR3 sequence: CSARDLSYEQYF. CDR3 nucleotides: TGCAGTGCTAGAGATTTATCCTACGAGCAGTACTTC.

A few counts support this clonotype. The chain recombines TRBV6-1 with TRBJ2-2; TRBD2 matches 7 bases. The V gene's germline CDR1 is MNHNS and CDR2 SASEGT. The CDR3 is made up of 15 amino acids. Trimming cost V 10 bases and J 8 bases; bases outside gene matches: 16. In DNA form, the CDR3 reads TGTGCCACTCTCTCGGGGACTAAAGAACGAGGGGAGCTGTTTTTT. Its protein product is CATLSGTKERGELFF.

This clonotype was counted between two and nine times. The CDR3 DNA follows: TGTGCCAGCAGCCAAGATCTTGGGCTAGCGTCTCAGTACTTC. It codes for CASSQDLGLASQYF. The gene calls are TRBV4-2 and TRBJ2-7; weak D call: TRBD2 (6 bases). Between the trimmed V and J ends, which lost 0 bases and 10 bases, there was a span of 16 bases. CDR3 size: 14 residues. The V gene's germline CDR1 is LGHNA and CDR2 YNFKEQ.

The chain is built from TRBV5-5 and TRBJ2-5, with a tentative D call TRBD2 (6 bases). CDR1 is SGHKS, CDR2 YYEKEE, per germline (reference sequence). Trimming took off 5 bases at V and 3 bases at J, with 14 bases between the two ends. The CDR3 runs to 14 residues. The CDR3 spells CASSYLWREETQYF. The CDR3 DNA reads TGTGCCAGCAGTTACTTGTGGAGGGAAGAGACCCAGTACTTC.

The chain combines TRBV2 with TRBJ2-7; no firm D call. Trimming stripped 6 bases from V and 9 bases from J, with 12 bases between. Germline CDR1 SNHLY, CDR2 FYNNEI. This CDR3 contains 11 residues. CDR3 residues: CASSPGVGQYF. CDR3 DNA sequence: TGTGCCAGCAGCCCGGGTGTGGGGCAGTACTTC.

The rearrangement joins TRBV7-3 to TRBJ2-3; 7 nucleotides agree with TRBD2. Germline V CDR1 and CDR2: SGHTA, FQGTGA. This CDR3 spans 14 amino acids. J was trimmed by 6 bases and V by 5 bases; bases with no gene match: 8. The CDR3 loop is CASSQSGVGDTQYF. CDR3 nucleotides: TGTGCCAGCAGCCAGAGCGGGGTTGGGGATACGCAGTATTTT.

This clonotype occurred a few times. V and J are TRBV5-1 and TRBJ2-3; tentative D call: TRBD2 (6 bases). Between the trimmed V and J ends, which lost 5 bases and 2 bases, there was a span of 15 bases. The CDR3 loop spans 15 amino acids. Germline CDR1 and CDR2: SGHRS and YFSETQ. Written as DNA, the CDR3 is TGCGCCAGCAGGATGGAGGGACTCCCCACAGATACGCAGTATTTT. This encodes CASRMEGLPTDTQYF.

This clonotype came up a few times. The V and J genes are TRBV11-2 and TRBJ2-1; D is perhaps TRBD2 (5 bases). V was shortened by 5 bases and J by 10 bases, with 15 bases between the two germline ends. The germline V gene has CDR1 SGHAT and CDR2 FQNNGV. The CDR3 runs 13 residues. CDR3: CASSTFGPGEQFF. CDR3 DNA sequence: TGTGCCAGCAGCACCTTCGGACCGGGAGAGCAGTTCTTC. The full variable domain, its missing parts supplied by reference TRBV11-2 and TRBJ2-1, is EAGVAQSPRYKIIEKRQSVAFWCNPISGHATLYWYQQILGQGPKLLIQFQNNGVVDDSQLPKDRFSAERLKGVDSTLKIQPAKLEDSAVYLCASSTFGPGEQFFGPGTRLTVL.

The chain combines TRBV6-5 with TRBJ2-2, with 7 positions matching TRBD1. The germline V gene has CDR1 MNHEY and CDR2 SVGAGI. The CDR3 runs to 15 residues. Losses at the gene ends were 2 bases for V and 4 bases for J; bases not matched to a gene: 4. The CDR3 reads CASSYDRVGTGELFF. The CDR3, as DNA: TGTGCCAGCAGTTACGACAGGGTCGGCACCGGGGAGCTGTTTTTT.

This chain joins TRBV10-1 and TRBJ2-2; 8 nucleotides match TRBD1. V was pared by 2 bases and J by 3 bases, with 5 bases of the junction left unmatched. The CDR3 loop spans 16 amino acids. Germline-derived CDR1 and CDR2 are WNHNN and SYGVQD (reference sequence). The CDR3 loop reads CASSEIGQGHTGELFF. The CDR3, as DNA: TGCGCCAGCAGTGAGATAGGACAGGGACACACCGGGGAGCTGTTTTTT.

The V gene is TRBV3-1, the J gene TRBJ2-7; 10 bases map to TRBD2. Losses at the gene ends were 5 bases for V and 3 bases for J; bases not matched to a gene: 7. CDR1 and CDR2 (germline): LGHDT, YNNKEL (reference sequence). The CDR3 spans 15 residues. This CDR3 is CASSFTGTSVYEQYF. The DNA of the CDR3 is TGTGCCAGCAGCTTTACCGGGACTAGCGTCTACGAGCAGTACTTC.

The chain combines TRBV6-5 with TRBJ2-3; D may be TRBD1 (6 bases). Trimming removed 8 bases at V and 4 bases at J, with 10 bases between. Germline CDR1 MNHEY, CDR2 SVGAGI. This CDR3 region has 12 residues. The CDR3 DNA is TGTGCCAGCTTGTCAGGGGCAGATACGCAGTATTTT. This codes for CASLSGADTQYF.

The CDR3 sequence is CASSSAPGQNNEQFF. CDR3 nucleotides: TGTGCCAGCAGCTCAGCTCCGGGACAGAACAATGAGCAGTTCTTC. This chain connects TRBV7-2 to TRBJ2-1; 7 bases map to TRBD1. V lost 4 bases and J lost 5; bases outside the gene matches: 8. Germline V lookup: CDR1 SGHTA, CDR2 FQGNSA. The CDR3 is made up of 15 amino acids.

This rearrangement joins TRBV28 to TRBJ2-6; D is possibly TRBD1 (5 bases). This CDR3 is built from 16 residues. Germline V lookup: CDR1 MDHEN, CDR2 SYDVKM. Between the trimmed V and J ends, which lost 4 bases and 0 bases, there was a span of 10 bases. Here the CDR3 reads CASSSPQVSGANVLTF. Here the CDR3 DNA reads TGTGCCAGCAGTTCACCACAGGTCTCTGGGGCCAACGTCCTGACTTTC. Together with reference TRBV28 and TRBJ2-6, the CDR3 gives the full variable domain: DVKVTQSSRYLVKRTGEKVFLECVQDMDHENMFWYRQDPGLGLRLIYFSYDVKMKEKGDIPEGYSVSREKKERFSLILESASTNQTSMYLCASSSPQVSGANVLTFGAGSRLTVL.

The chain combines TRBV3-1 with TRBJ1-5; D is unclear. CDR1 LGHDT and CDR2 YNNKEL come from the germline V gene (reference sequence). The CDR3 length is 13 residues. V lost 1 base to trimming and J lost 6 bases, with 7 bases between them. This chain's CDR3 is CASSQVGGQPQHF. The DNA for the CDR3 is TGTGCCAGCAGCCAAGTGGGTGGTCAGCCCCAGCATTTT.

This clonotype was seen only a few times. The CDR3 DNA reads as TGTGCCATCAGTGAGTCGGCTCGCGAGCAGTACTTC. It translates to CAISESAREQYF. The chain has TRBV10-3 and TRBJ2-7, with D uncertain. Trimming removed 0 bases at V and 6 bases at J, with 6 bases between. Germline V gene data show CDR1 as ENHRY and CDR2 as SYGVKD. This CDR3 contains 12 residues.

The CDR3 coding sequence is TGTGCCAGCATCCGGACACCCTACACAGATACGCAGTATTTT. Protein sequence: CASIRTPYTDTQYF. The chain joins TRBV2 to TRBJ2-3, with D perhaps matching TRBD1 (5 bases). The CDR3 sequence is 14 residues long. V was shortened by 7 bases and J by 2 bases, with 13 bases between the two germline ends. The germline CDR1 and CDR2 sequences are SNHLY and FYNNEI.

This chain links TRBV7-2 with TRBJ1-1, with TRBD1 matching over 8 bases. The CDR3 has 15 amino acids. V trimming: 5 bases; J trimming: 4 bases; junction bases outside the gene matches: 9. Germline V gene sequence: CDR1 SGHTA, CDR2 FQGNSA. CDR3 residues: CASSVVQGGFTEAFF. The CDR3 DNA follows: TGTGCCAGCAGCGTAGTACAGGGGGGTTTCACTGAAGCTTTCTTT. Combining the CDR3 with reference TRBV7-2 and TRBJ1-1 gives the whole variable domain GAGVSQSPSNKVTEKGKDVELRCDPISGHTALYWYRQSLGQGLEFLIYFQGNSAPDKSGLPSDRFSAERTGGSVSTLTIQRTQQEDSAVYLCASSVVQGGFTEAFFGQGTRLTVV.

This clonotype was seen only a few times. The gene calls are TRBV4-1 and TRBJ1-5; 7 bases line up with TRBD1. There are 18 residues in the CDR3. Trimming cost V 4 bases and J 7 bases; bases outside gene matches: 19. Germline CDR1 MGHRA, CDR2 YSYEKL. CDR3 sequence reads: CASSPQPGTGTEKQPQHF. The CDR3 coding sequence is TGCGCCAGCAGCCCCCAGCCCGGAACCGGGACAGAGAAACAGCCCCAGCATTTT.

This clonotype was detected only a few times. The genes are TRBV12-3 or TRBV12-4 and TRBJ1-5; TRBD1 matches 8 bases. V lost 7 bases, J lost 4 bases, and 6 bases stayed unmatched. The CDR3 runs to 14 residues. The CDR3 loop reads CASKGTGLNQPQHF. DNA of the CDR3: TGTGCCAGCAAGGGGACAGGACTTAATCAGCCCCAGCATTTT.

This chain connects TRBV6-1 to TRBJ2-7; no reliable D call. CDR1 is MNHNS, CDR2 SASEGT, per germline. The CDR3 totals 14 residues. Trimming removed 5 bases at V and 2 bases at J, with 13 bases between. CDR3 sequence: CASSPRPAPYEQYF. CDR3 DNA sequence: TGTGCCAGCAGTCCTCGTCCTGCCCCCTACGAGCAGTACTTC.

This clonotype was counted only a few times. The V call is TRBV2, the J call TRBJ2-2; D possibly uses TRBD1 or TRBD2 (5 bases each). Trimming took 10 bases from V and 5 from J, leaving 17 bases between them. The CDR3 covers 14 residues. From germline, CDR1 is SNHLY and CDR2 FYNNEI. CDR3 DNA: TGTGCCACTATGTGGGACCGAGGTACCGGGGAGCTGTTTTTT. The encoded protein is CATMWDRGTGELFF.

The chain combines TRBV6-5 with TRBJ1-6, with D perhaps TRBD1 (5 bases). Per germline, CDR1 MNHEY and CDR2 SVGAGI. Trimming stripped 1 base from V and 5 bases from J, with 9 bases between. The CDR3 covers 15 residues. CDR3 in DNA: TGTGCCAGCAGTTACTTGACAGCAGATAATTCACCCCTCCACTTT. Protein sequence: CASSYLTADNSPLHF.

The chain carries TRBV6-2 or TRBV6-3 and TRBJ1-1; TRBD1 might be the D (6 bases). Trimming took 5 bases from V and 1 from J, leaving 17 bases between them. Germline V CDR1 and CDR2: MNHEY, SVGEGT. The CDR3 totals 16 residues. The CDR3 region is CASSNRFRGRNTEAFF. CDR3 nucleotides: TGTGCCAGCAGTAACCGGTTCAGGGGACGGAACACTGAAGCTTTCTTT.

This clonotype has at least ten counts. The CDR3 reads CAIRGDTRSYNEQFF. The CDR3 bases are TGTGCCATCAGGGGGGACACAAGAAGTTACAATGAGCAGTTCTTC. This chain links TRBV10-3 with TRBJ2-1; possibly TRBD1 for D (6 bases). V gave up 6 bases and J gave up 4 bases, with 16 bases separating them. The CDR3 has 15 amino acids. Germline CDR1 reads ENHRY; CDR2 reads SYGVKD.